This TCR beta chain emerged from a study of cytomegalovirus exposure and HLA in healthy donors. Study observations and caveats: Researchers reported that a few CMV-associated chains were confirmed in vitro as CMV antigen-specific. Presence/absence analyses assumed roughly uniform sequencing depth across donors, which may not hold. Excluded were some V segments that proved indistinguishable, including TRBV6-2 and TRBV6-3.

A word on this clone: What it binds is unknown.

The PCR used 60 Vbeta and 13 Jbeta primers. Assay: immunoSEQ multiplex PCR; the TCRdb copy retains only in-frame clones and omits some. The table records approximately 240,000 clones, approximately 90% of them present only once. Germline CDR1 is MNHNY and CDR2 is SVGAGI (reference sequence). The CDR3 is 16 amino acids. J was trimmed by 4 bases and V by 2 bases; bases with no gene match: 5. Sequencing was carried out using PBMCs. This clonotype was obtained from a woman under 30 in good health and CMV-seronegative. This rearrangement joins TRBV6-6 to TRBJ2-3; 11 nucleotides agree with TRBD2. CDR3: CASSYRLAGSSDTQYF. The CDR3 nucleotides read TGTGCCAGCAGTTACCGACTAGCGGGGTCGTCAGATACGCAGTATTTT.